This T cell receptor (beta chain) was captured by sequencing in a study of control samples from healthy donors and cancer patients (dated by TCRdb to the early 2020s). The CDR3 runs 15 amino acids, cysteine and phenylalanine included. The CDR3 DNA has 45 bases and is translated from base 1. For CDR1 and CDR2, the germline V gene lists SGDLS and YYNGEE. Between the V and J ends, shortened by 0 bases and 0 bases respectively, the junction contains 9 bases. The library came from the immunoSEQ multiplex PCR assay. TCRdb retrieved this table from immuneACCESS and kept in-frame rearrangements only. Not all clones are present; in checked studies, unresolved V genes account for under half, and no reason is known for the remainder. The sample data list under 75,000 clones, and 90% of these were observed just once. 0.95% to 1.5% of the sample belongs to the ten largest clones. This clone was detected only a few times. No antigen is known for it. No base-level quality is on record; no much larger clone is a single base apart.

This chain is built from TRBV9 and TRBJ1-2, with the D gene call left open. Sequences were obtained from PBMCs. This TCR derives from a woman aged 50 to 60 with colorectal cancer. This receptor has the CDR3 CASSVGRQPNYGYTF. The bases read TGTGCCAGCAGCGTAGGCAGACAACCTAACTATGGCTACACCTTC.